The rows below give T cell receptor beta chains drawn from one sample of a study of blood T cell repertoires in COVID-19. Method: immunoSEQ multiplex PCR; TCRdb's copy keeps in-frame clones and lacks some. The sample has approximately 170,000 clones, approximately 86% seen once. The sequencing sample was made of peripheral blood. These receptors were obtained from a man between 45 and 60 years old with active or convalescent COVID-19. Each CDR3 is given with its conserved first and last residue. The order of the fields is V gene, CDR3 length, clone size, J gene, D gene, CDR3 DNA, CDR3 protein. A D gene is named only where the DNA matches it firmly. A row's size may be missing; if present it is once, few, many or a size class.

v_call: TRBV5-1; cdr3_length: 14; clone_size: once; j_call: TRBJ2-3; d_call: TRBD1; cdr3_nt: TGCGCCAGCTCAGGGACAGCAGGCACAGATACGCAGTATTTT; cdr3_aa: CASSGTAGTDTQYF
v_call: TRBV12-3/TRBV12-4; cdr3_length: 12; clone_size: .; j_call: TRBJ1-2; d_call: TRBD1; cdr3_nt: TGTGCCAGCAGCGCACAGGGGTATGGCTACACCTTC; cdr3_aa: CASSAQGYGYTF
v_call: TRBV29-1; cdr3_length: 11; clone_size: .; j_call: TRBJ1-1; d_call: .; cdr3_nt: TGCAGCGTGGCAGGGTTAACTGAAGCTTTCTTT; cdr3_aa: CSVAGLTEAFF
v_call: TRBV5-6; cdr3_length: 12; clone_size: many; j_call: TRBJ1-1; d_call: TRBD1; cdr3_nt: TGTGCCAGCAGCTTAGGACAGGGCCAGGCTTTCTTT; cdr3_aa: CASSLGQGQAFF
v_call: TRBV5-1; cdr3_length: 15; clone_size: .; j_call: TRBJ1-3; d_call: TRBD1; cdr3_nt: TGCGCCAGCAGCTTTCTGGGACAGGATGGAAACACCATATATTTT; cdr3_aa: CASSFLGQDGNTIYF
v_call: TRBV7-3; cdr3_length: 14; clone_size: .; j_call: TRBJ2-4; d_call: .; cdr3_nt: TGTGCCAGCAGCTTAGGGGGGTCCAAAAACATTCAGTACTTC; cdr3_aa: CASSLGGSKNIQYF
v_call: TRBV13; cdr3_length: 13; clone_size: .; j_call: TRBJ2-7; d_call: .; cdr3_nt: TGTGCCAGCAGCTTAGGCAGGTCCTACGAGCAGTACTTC; cdr3_aa: CASSLGRSYEQYF
v_call: TRBV6-6; cdr3_length: 14; clone_size: .; j_call: TRBJ1-2; d_call: TRBD1; cdr3_nt: TGTGCCAGCAGTTACGACAGGGGTTTTGATGGCTACACCTTC; cdr3_aa: CASSYDRGFDGYTF
v_call: TRBV3-1/TRBV3-2; cdr3_length: 13; clone_size: .; j_call: TRBJ2-2; d_call: .; cdr3_nt: TGTGCCAGCAGCCAAGGACAAATCGGGGAGCTGTTTTTT; cdr3_aa: CASSQGQIGELFF
v_call: TRBV4-2; cdr3_length: 16; clone_size: .; j_call: TRBJ2-7; d_call: TRBD1; cdr3_nt: TGTGCCAGCAGCCATGTGAGGACAGGGGGTTCCTACGAGCAGTACTTC; cdr3_aa: CASSHVRTGGSYEQYF
v_call: TRBV9; cdr3_length: 15; clone_size: .; j_call: TRBJ2-2; d_call: TRBD1; cdr3_nt: TGTGCCAGCAGGCGGACAGGGGGCGACGCCGGGGAGCTGTTTTTT; cdr3_aa: CASRRTGGDAGELFF
v_call: TRBV19; cdr3_length: 13; clone_size: few; j_call: TRBJ2-5; d_call: TRBD1; cdr3_nt: TGTGCCAGTAGTCCGACAGGGTGGGAGACCCAGTACTTC; cdr3_aa: CASSPTGWETQYF
v_call: TRBV12-3/TRBV12-4; cdr3_length: 13; clone_size: .; j_call: TRBJ2-1; d_call: TRBD1; cdr3_nt: TGTGCCAGCAGTTGGGACAGGGAAAATGAGCAGTTCTTC; cdr3_aa: CASSWDRENEQFF
v_call: TRBV18; cdr3_length: 14; clone_size: .; j_call: TRBJ1-5; d_call: TRBD1; cdr3_nt: TGTGCCAGCTCACCGGAGGGGGCTACGCAGCCCCAGCATTTT; cdr3_aa: CASSPEGATQPQHF
v_call: TRBV19; cdr3_length: 16; clone_size: .; j_call: TRBJ1-1; d_call: .; cdr3_nt: TGTGCCAGTAGTATAGAAGCAGGGCTACTGAACACTGAAGCTTTCTTT; cdr3_aa: CASSIEAGLLNTEAFF
v_call: TRBV6-5; cdr3_length: 13; clone_size: once; j_call: TRBJ2-1; d_call: TRBD1; cdr3_nt: TGTGCCAGCAACGAAGACAGGGATGGTGAGCAGTTCTTC; cdr3_aa: CASNEDRDGEQFF
v_call: TRBV21-1; cdr3_length: 16; clone_size: once; j_call: TRBJ1-6; d_call: .; cdr3_nt: TGTGCCAGCAAGGACTTACCGGGACAGGGGGGATCACCCCTCCACTTT; cdr3_aa: CASKDLPGQGGSPLHF
v_call: TRBV18; cdr3_length: 14; clone_size: .; j_call: TRBJ1-2; d_call: .; cdr3_nt: TGTGCCAGCTCACCAGGAAGGGGGAACTATGGCTACACCTTC; cdr3_aa: CASSPGRGNYGYTF
v_call: TRBV6-2/TRBV6-3; cdr3_length: 14; clone_size: .; j_call: TRBJ1-5; d_call: TRBD1; cdr3_nt: TGTGCCAGCATTCACTCAGGGGGCGTGGAGCCCCAGCATTTT; cdr3_aa: CASIHSGGVEPQHF
v_call: TRBV11-2; cdr3_length: 16; clone_size: .; j_call: TRBJ1-5; d_call: .; cdr3_nt: TGTGCCAGCAGCTTAGACTCAGGGGCTAGCAATCAGCCCCAGCATTTT; cdr3_aa: CASSLDSGASNQPQHF
v_call: TRBV6-5; cdr3_length: 14; clone_size: once; j_call: TRBJ2-1; d_call: TRBD1; cdr3_nt: TGTGCCAGCAAACGACAGGGCTCCTACAATGAGCAGTTCTTC; cdr3_aa: CASKRQGSYNEQFF
v_call: TRBV5-6; cdr3_length: 14; clone_size: .; j_call: TRBJ2-7; d_call: .; cdr3_nt: TGTGCCAGCAGCTTGGGCGGGACAGAGATCGAGCAGTACTTC; cdr3_aa: CASSLGGTEIEQYF
v_call: TRBV28; cdr3_length: 15; clone_size: once; j_call: TRBJ2-7; d_call: TRBD1; cdr3_nt: TGTGCCAGCAGGGATTGGACAGGGGTATCCTACGAGCAGTACTTC; cdr3_aa: CASRDWTGVSYEQYF
v_call: TRBV15; cdr3_length: 13; clone_size: .; j_call: TRBJ1-2; d_call: TRBD1; cdr3_nt: TGTGCCACCAGCAAGGGACAGAACTATGGCTACACCTTC; cdr3_aa: CATSKGQNYGYTF
v_call: TRBV7-9; cdr3_length: 12; clone_size: .; j_call: TRBJ2-1; d_call: TRBD1; cdr3_nt: TGTGCCAGCAGCTTAGCTAGGGACAGGGAGTTCTTC; cdr3_aa: CASSLARDREFF
v_call: TRBV29-1; cdr3_length: 14; clone_size: .; j_call: TRBJ2-7; d_call: TRBD2; cdr3_nt: TGCAGCGTTGAATTCGGGGAGGGTTCCTACGAGCAGTACTTC; cdr3_aa: CSVEFGEGSYEQYF
v_call: TRBV6-5; cdr3_length: 14; clone_size: .; j_call: TRBJ1-4; d_call: .; cdr3_nt: TGTGCCAGCAGGGATCAGGGGAGAGGTGAAAAACTGTTTTTT; cdr3_aa: CASRDQGRGEKLFF
v_call: TRBV6-5; cdr3_length: 13; clone_size: .; j_call: TRBJ2-1; d_call: TRBD2; cdr3_nt: TGTGCCAGCAGGGTAACTAGCGGCAATGAGCAGTTCTTC; cdr3_aa: CASRVTSGNEQFF
v_call: TRBV5-1; cdr3_length: 13; clone_size: .; j_call: TRBJ2-3; d_call: .; cdr3_nt: TGCGCCAGCAGCTTGGCCGGGACAGATACGCAGTATTTT; cdr3_aa: CASSLAGTDTQYF
v_call: TRBV10-1; cdr3_length: 15; clone_size: .; j_call: TRBJ2-3; d_call: TRBD1; cdr3_nt: TGCGCCAGCAGTGAAGGGACAGGGAGCACAGATACGCAGTATTTT; cdr3_aa: CASSEGTGSTDTQYF
v_call: TRBV2; cdr3_length: 15; clone_size: .; j_call: TRBJ2-5; d_call: .; cdr3_nt: TGTGCCAGCAGTGGGGGGCAGGGGTTTAGAGAGACCCAGTACTTC; cdr3_aa: CASSGGQGFRETQYF
v_call: TRBV4-1; cdr3_length: 15; clone_size: .; j_call: TRBJ2-1; d_call: .; cdr3_nt: TGCGCCAGCAGCCAAGATCCTAGCGAGAGGGGCGAGCAGTTCTTC; cdr3_aa: CASSQDPSERGEQFF
v_call: TRBV15; cdr3_length: 14; clone_size: .; j_call: TRBJ1-1; d_call: .; cdr3_nt: TGTGCCACCAGCATCAGGGTCCTGAACACTGAAGCTTTCTTT; cdr3_aa: CATSIRVLNTEAFF
v_call: TRBV5-6; cdr3_length: 15; clone_size: .; j_call: TRBJ2-7; d_call: .; cdr3_nt: TGTGCCAGCAGCGATGACAGGAACGTATACTACGAGCAGTACTTC; cdr3_aa: CASSDDRNVYYEQYF
v_call: TRBV27; cdr3_length: 14; clone_size: few; j_call: TRBJ1-5; d_call: TRBD1; cdr3_nt: TGTGCCAGCAGTTTCACAGGGGGGGATCAGCCCCAGCATTTT; cdr3_aa: CASSFTGGDQPQHF
v_call: TRBV2; cdr3_length: 14; clone_size: .; j_call: TRBJ1-1; d_call: .; cdr3_nt: TGTGCCAGCAGTGGCAGGGTTTGGGACACTGAAGCTTTCTTT; cdr3_aa: CASSGRVWDTEAFF
v_call: TRBV19; cdr3_length: 15; clone_size: .; j_call: TRBJ2-1; d_call: TRBD2; cdr3_nt: TGTGCCAGTAGTAGGAGCGGGGGTTCCTACAATGAGCAGTTCTTC; cdr3_aa: CASSRSGGSYNEQFF
v_call: TRBV7-9; cdr3_length: 14; clone_size: .; j_call: TRBJ1-2; d_call: .; cdr3_nt: TGTGCCAGCAGCTTAATGACAGGTTACTATGGCTACACCTTC; cdr3_aa: CASSLMTGYYGYTF
v_call: TRBV29-1; cdr3_length: 13; clone_size: .; j_call: TRBJ2-7; d_call: .; cdr3_nt: TGCAGCGTTGCAAGGACACATGACTACGAGCAGTACTTC; cdr3_aa: CSVARTHDYEQYF
v_call: TRBV6-1; cdr3_length: 15; clone_size: .; j_call: TRBJ2-5; d_call: TRBD1; cdr3_nt: TGTGCCAGCAGTGAATCTGGGACAGCCCAAGAGACCCAGTACTTC; cdr3_aa: CASSESGTAQETQYF
v_call: TRBV18; cdr3_length: 13; clone_size: .; j_call: TRBJ2-7; d_call: TRBD1; cdr3_nt: TGTGCCAGCTCACCGGGTCAGGGGGATGAGCAGTACTTC; cdr3_aa: CASSPGQGDEQYF
v_call: TRBV19; cdr3_length: 15; clone_size: .; j_call: TRBJ2-1; d_call: .; cdr3_nt: TGTGCCAGTAGTATTCCCGGAGGTCCCTACAATGAGCAGTTCTTC; cdr3_aa: CASSIPGGPYNEQFF
v_call: TRBV6-5; cdr3_length: 12; clone_size: .; j_call: TRBJ2-7; d_call: TRBD1; cdr3_nt: TGTGCCAGCTCGACAGGGATGTACGAGCAGTACTTC; cdr3_aa: CASSTGMYEQYF
v_call: TRBV2; cdr3_length: 15; clone_size: .; j_call: TRBJ2-2; d_call: .; cdr3_nt: TGTGCCAGCAGTGAAGGGTCCGGAGTCACCGGGGAGCTGTTTTTT; cdr3_aa: CASSEGSGVTGELFF
v_call: TRBV19; cdr3_length: 14; clone_size: .; j_call: TRBJ1-2; d_call: TRBD1; cdr3_nt: TGTGCCAGTAGTACATCGGACAGGGGCTATGGCTACACCTTC; cdr3_aa: CASSTSDRGYGYTF
v_call: TRBV30; cdr3_length: 14; clone_size: .; j_call: TRBJ1-1; d_call: .; cdr3_nt: TGTGCCTGGAGTGTGCTCGGACAGAACACTGAAGCTTTCTTT; cdr3_aa: CAWSVLGQNTEAFF
v_call: TRBV6-4; cdr3_length: 12; clone_size: .; j_call: TRBJ1-2; d_call: TRBD1; cdr3_nt: TGTGCCAGCAGTGGACAGGGGGGAGGCTACACCTTC; cdr3_aa: CASSGQGGGYTF
v_call: TRBV12-3/TRBV12-4; cdr3_length: 13; clone_size: .; j_call: TRBJ2-7; d_call: TRBD1; cdr3_nt: TGTGCCAGCAAAACAGGGGGGAACTACGAGCAGTACTTC; cdr3_aa: CASKTGGNYEQYF
v_call: TRBV19; cdr3_length: 16; clone_size: .; j_call: TRBJ2-7; d_call: TRBD2; cdr3_nt: TGTGCCAGTGCCGTCGGTGGGGCGGGAGCCGCCTACGAGCAGTACTTC; cdr3_aa: CASAVGGAGAAYEQYF
v_call: TRBV4-2; cdr3_length: 15; clone_size: .; j_call: TRBJ2-4; d_call: .; cdr3_nt: TGTGCCAGCAGCCAGACAGGTCTAGCCAAAAACATTCAGTACTTC; cdr3_aa: CASSQTGLAKNIQYF
v_call: TRBV18; cdr3_length: 15; clone_size: .; j_call: TRBJ2-5; d_call: TRBD1; cdr3_nt: TGTGCCAGCTCACCAGCGGGACAGGGGGCTGAGACCCAGTACTTC; cdr3_aa: CASSPAGQGAETQYF
v_call: TRBV6-5; cdr3_length: 14; clone_size: .; j_call: TRBJ2-7; d_call: .; cdr3_nt: TGTGCCAGCACACGGGGAGAATTCGGCTACGAGCAGTACTTC; cdr3_aa: CASTRGEFGYEQYF
v_call: TRBV30; cdr3_length: 14; clone_size: .; j_call: TRBJ1-2; d_call: .; cdr3_nt: TGTGCCTGGAGTGTTTGGGACACCTACTATGGCTACACCTTC; cdr3_aa: CAWSVWDTYYGYTF
v_call: TRBV3-1/TRBV3-2; cdr3_length: 14; clone_size: few; j_call: TRBJ2-5; d_call: .; cdr3_nt: TGTGCCAGCAGCCAAGCCCCCGGGGAAGAGACCCAGTACTTC; cdr3_aa: CASSQAPGEETQYF
v_call: TRBV30; cdr3_length: 14; clone_size: .; j_call: TRBJ2-3; d_call: .; cdr3_nt: TGTGCCTGGACCCCTAGGGGGGGCGGAAATACGCAGTATTTT; cdr3_aa: CAWTPRGGGNTQYF
v_call: TRBV19; cdr3_length: 14; clone_size: .; j_call: TRBJ2-7; d_call: .; cdr3_nt: TGTGCCAGTAGCACCTTAGACAGTTCCTACGAGCAGTACTTC; cdr3_aa: CASSTLDSSYEQYF
v_call: TRBV19; cdr3_length: 17; clone_size: .; j_call: TRBJ2-2; d_call: .; cdr3_nt: TGTGCCAGTACTCCATGGGGGCTAGAGAAGAACACCGGGGAGCTGTTTTTT; cdr3_aa: CASTPWGLEKNTGELFF
v_call: TRBV4-2; cdr3_length: 14; clone_size: few; j_call: TRBJ2-7; d_call: TRBD1; cdr3_nt: TGTGCCAGCAGCAATAGGGACAGTCCCTACGAGCAGTACTTC; cdr3_aa: CASSNRDSPYEQYF